This T cell receptor beta chain stems from a study of OX40 agonist ivuxolimab in advanced cancers. Using immunoSEQ multiplex PCR, the repertoire was profiled, and TCRdb retains in-frame clones only, with some absent. The sample has under 55,000 clones, approximately 87% seen once. From germline, CDR1 is ENHRY and CDR2 SYGVKD. V was trimmed by 4 bases and J by 5 bases, leaving 8 bases between them. The CDR3 consists of 12 residues. This TCR derives from an adult with an advanced solid tumor such as melanoma, head and neck, liver or kidney cancer. The gene calls are TRBV10-3 and TRBJ1-2; D call uncertain. The material was CD4+ or CD8+ T cells sorted from blood, obtained in a trial of the OX40 agonist ivuxolimab. The CDR3 nucleotides are TGTGCCATCAGTGCCAGTACGTATGGCTACACCTTC. It yields the protein CAISASTYGYTF.